The 16 T cell receptor beta chains reported below all come from one sample, sequenced in a study of cytomegalovirus exposure and HLA in healthy donors. The PCR contained 60 Vbeta and 13 Jbeta primers. This table comes from immunoSEQ multiplex PCR, and its TCRdb copy is limited to in-frame clones, with some not included. The table has under 200,000 clones, around four fifths seen once. The sequenced sample consisted of PBMCs. These receptors all stem from a woman between 45 and 65 years old in good health and CMV-seronegative.

This chain connects TRBV5-1 to TRBJ2-7; 10 bases match TRBD2. The CDR3 sequence is 16 residues long. Trimming removed 0 bases from V and 2 bases from J; junction bases left unmatched: 5. CDR1 and CDR2 (germline): SGHRS, YFSETQ. Here the CDR3 reads CASSLVSSGSTYEQYF. CDR3 DNA: TGCGCCAGCAGCTTGGTTTCTAGCGGGAGCACCTACGAGCAGTACTTC. Variable domain in full (rest from reference TRBV5-1 and TRBJ2-7): KAGVTQTPRYLIKTRGQQVTLSCSPISGHRSVSWYQQTPGQGLQFLFEYFSETQRNKGNFPGRFSGRQFSNSRSEMNVSTLELGDSALYLCASSLVSSGSTYEQYFGPGTRLTVT.

This chain joins TRBV7-2 and TRBJ1-1; the match to TRBD1 covers 8 bases. The CDR3 sequence is 15 residues long. The V gene's germline CDR1 is SGHTA and CDR2 FQGNSA. V shed 1 base, J shed 3 bases, and the junction held 4 bases outside the gene matches. CDR3 in amino acids: CASSLDMTGDTEAFF. CDR3 nucleotide sequence: TGTGCCAGCAGCTTAGACATGACAGGGGACACTGAAGCTTTCTTT.

V and J are TRBV4-3 and TRBJ1-4, with no clear D. The CDR3 totals 16 residues. With 0 bases removed from V and 4 bases from J, the gap between germline ends came to 12 bases. Germline assignment: CDR1 LGHNA and CDR2 YSLEER. The CDR3 loop is CASSQDSRSVNEKLFF. The CDR3 coding sequence is TGCGCCAGCAGCCAAGATAGTCGGAGTGTTAATGAAAAACTGTTTTTT.

The chain uses TRBV27 and TRBJ1-2; TRBD1 agrees at 9 bases. With 3 bases clipped from V and 5 bases from J, the junction kept 1 base outside the gene matches. This CDR3 region has 13 residues. Germline CDR1 MNHEY, CDR2 SMNVEV (reference sequence). CDR3 in amino acids: CASSFGTGYGYTF. For the CDR3, the DNA is TGTGCCAGCAGTTTCGGGACAGGGTATGGCTACACCTTC.

The chain uses TRBV11-2 and TRBJ2-2, with D possibly matching TRBD1 (6 bases). Germline V gene data show CDR1 as SGHAT and CDR2 as FQNNGV. The CDR3 runs 15 residues. The V end lost 1 base, the J end lost 4 bases, and 10 bases lay between the germline ends. The CDR3 spells CASSLVRTVTGELFF. CDR3 coding DNA: TGTGCCAGCAGCTTAGTGAGGACAGTCACCGGGGAGCTGTTTTTT.

V is TRBV7-2 and J is TRBJ2-3; TRBD2 matches at 9 bases. The CDR3 runs to 13 residues. The V and J ends lost 8 bases and 7 bases, in that order; junction bases with no gene match: 7. Germline assignment: CDR1 SGHTA and CDR2 FQGNSA. CDR3 loop: CASLLAGGHTQYF. In nucleotides, the CDR3 is TGTGCCAGCCTGTTGGCGGGGGGGCATACGCAGTATTTT.

This clone was picked up one time. The chain employs TRBV5-1 and TRBJ2-7; 9 bases are a match to TRBD1. The CDR3 consists of 14 residues. Looked up from germline, CDR1 is SGHRS and CDR2 is YFSETQ. Trimming cost V 2 bases and J 6 bases; bases outside gene matches: 6. The CDR3 DNA is TGCGCCAGCAGCTTAAACAGGGGGCTCAGCGAGCAGTACTTC. Translation: CASSLNRGLSEQYF.

The J gene is TRBJ2-1, the V gene TRBV5-4, with D unclear. Germline CDR1 reads SGHNT; CDR2 reads YYREEE (reference sequence). The CDR3 consists of 14 residues. V lost 0 bases to trimming and J lost 1 base, with 5 bases between them. CDR3 region: CASSLERSYNEQFF. The CDR3 nucleotides are TGTGCCAGCAGCTTGGAGAGATCCTACAATGAGCAGTTCTTC. The full variable domain, with the rest looked up from reference TRBV5-4 and TRBJ2-1, is ETGVTQSPTHLIKTRGQQVTLRCSSQSGHNTVSWYQQALGQGPQFIFQYYREEENGRGNFPPRFSGLQFPNYSSELNVNALELDDSALYLCASSLERSYNEQFFGPGTRLTVL.

The rearrangement uses TRBV21-1 and TRBJ1-4; TRBD1, the table's D call, lacks a check against the DNA. TRBV21-1 is deemed a pseudogene. The CDR3 runs 20 residues. The CDR3 region has the DNA TGTGCCAGCAGCAAAGCTTGGGACAGGGGGGGAGATGCAACTAATGAAAAACTGTTTTTT. This sequence encodes CASSKAWDRGGDATNEKLFF.

The chain has TRBV30 and TRBJ1-1; 8 bases match TRBD1. Trimming took 2 bases from V and 3 from J; bases not matched to a gene: 2. Germline-derived CDR1 and CDR2 are GTSNPN and SVGIG (reference sequence). The length of the CDR3 is 13 residues. DNA for the CDR3: TGTGCCTGGAGTTCGACAGGGGACACTGAAGCTTTCTTT. Its translation is CAWSSTGDTEAFF.

The rearrangement joins TRBV7-2 to TRBJ1-2, with D possibly being TRBD1 (5 bases). This CDR3 comprises 12 residues. Germline assignment: CDR1 SGHTA and CDR2 FQGNSA. V gave up 8 bases and J gave up 3 bases, with 10 bases separating them. CDR3 loop: CASPREDYGYTF. Here the CDR3 DNA reads TGTGCCAGCCCCAGGGAAGACTATGGCTACACCTTC.

This chain uses TRBV18 with TRBJ1-4; D gene ambiguous. V was cut by 6 bases and J by 5 bases, with 22 bases left in between. Germline values: CDR1 KGHSH, CDR2 LQKENI. This CDR3 spans 17 amino acids. The DNA of the CDR3 is TGTGCCAGCTCCCCTTCGAGGCCGGGGAATAAGAATGAAAAACTGTTTTTT. This codes for CASSPSRPGNKNEKLFF.

In this sample, this clone turned up a few times. V and J are TRBV10-3 and TRBJ2-3, with 7 bases matching TRBD2. This CDR3 has 15 amino acids. The germline V gene encodes CDR1 ENHRY and CDR2 SYGVKD. Unmatched junction bases numbered 5, after V lost 0 bases and J lost 5 bases. As DNA, the CDR3 is TGTGCCATCAGTGAGTCGGGGCGGGGGTTAGATACGCAGTATTTT. This encodes CAISESGRGLDTQYF.

The chain links TRBV5-1 to TRBJ1-3; 7 positions match TRBD1. Germline CDR1 and CDR2: SGHRS and YFSETQ. The V segment lost 4 bases and the J segment 4 bases; nucleotides outside the gene matches: 5. The CDR3 extends over 14 amino acids. CDR3 DNA: TGCGCCAGCAGCCCTGGGACAGCCGGAAACACCATATATTTT. Protein product: CASSPGTAGNTIYF.

The chain joins TRBV28 to TRBJ2-6, with 10 bases lining up with TRBD1. The length of the CDR3 is 17 residues. The trim removed 6 bases at V and 3 bases at J, leaving 8 bases unmatched. Germline assignment: CDR1 MDHEN and CDR2 SYDVKM. In DNA, the CDR3 is TGTGCCAGCAGCCCGGGACAGGGGAGGAGTGGGGCCAACGTCCTGACTTTC. As protein: CASSPGQGRSGANVLTF.

For this clone: A junction end diverges from the germline sequence, so it may reflect a read error. This chain uses TRBV7-7 with TRBJ2-1; no firm D call. Germline values: CDR1 SSHAT, CDR2 FNYEAQ (reference sequence). The CDR3 is made up of 15 amino acids. CDR3: CASSLEMSSYNEQFF. The CDR3 coding sequence is TGTGCTAGCAGCTTAGAGATGAGCTCCTACAATGAGCAGTTCTTC.